This T cell receptor (beta chain) is drawn from a study of Graves' ophthalmopathy and Graves' hyperthyroidism. Across the whole study: Peripheral blood was gathered at first diagnosis, ahead of any treatment whatsoever.

This clonotype was seen repeatedly, ten times or more. The CDR3 totals 12 residues. Germline V gives CDR1 MDHEN, CDR2 SYDVKM. Trimming cost V 5 bases and J 4 bases; bases outside gene matches: 1. Only newly diagnosed hyperthyroidism patients aged 18 to 65, with under 2 months' duration, were enrolled. Clinical symptoms, serum thyroxine, TRAb, thyroid ultrasound and orbital computed tomography determined diagnosis. Fresh peripheral blood, 8.5 to 10 ml, was the PBMC source. TCR beta CDR3 regions were amplified from RNA transcripts. HTBI primers primed a first-round RT-PCR, and a second-round multiplex PCR followed. TCRdb re-derived calls from the multiplex PCR reads in MiXCR, one entry per CDR3 protein. The sample yields hundreds of thousands of distinct CDR3 sequences, 22% seen once.

What was sequenced was peripheral blood. The sequence was obtained from a woman aged 18 to 35 with stable Graves' hyperthyroidism. Some clones in this sample may be carry-over from other donors' samples. The chain uses TRBV28 and TRBJ2-7, with 8 bases fitting TRBD2. The CDR3 bases are TGTGCCAGCAGTACGGGAGGGTACGAGCAGTACTTC. Protein product: CASSTGGYEQYF.